The rows below give T cell receptor beta chains drawn from one sample of a study of T cells in Graves' hyperthyroidism and ophthalmopathy. A single record per CDR3 protein comes from TCRdb applying MiXCR to the multiplex PCR reads. The sample has about 560,000 distinct CDR3 sequences, over 15% seen once. Sequencing was done on a sample of blood. These receptors originate from a woman aged 18-30 years with Graves' hyperthyroidism. Each CDR3 is given with its conserved first and last residue. Fields, in order: clone size, J gene, V gene, D gene, CDR3 protein, CDR3 DNA. The D gene is left open where the match is weak. Some rows mark clone size as missing; the rest say once, few, many or name a class of expanded clone.

. TRBJ2-1 TRBV9 . CASSPANTPYNEQFF TGTGCCAGCAGCCCCGCCAACACTCCGTACAATGAGCAGTTCTTC
few TRBJ2-2 TRBV20-1 TRBD1 CSAKDRGPGELFF TGCAGTGCGAAGGACAGGGGGCCCGGGGAGCTGTTTTTT
few TRBJ1-1 TRBV19 TRBD1 CASGTARVNTEAFF TGTGCCAGTGGGACAGCGAGAGTGAACACTGAAGCTTTCTTT
many TRBJ2-1 TRBV6-5 TRBD2 CASSYFGREGLNEQFF TGTGCCAGCAGTTACTTTGGGCGGGAGGGCCTTAATGAGCAGTTCTTC
many TRBJ1-2 TRBV2 . CASRVQRASNYGYTF TGTGCCAGCAGGGTCCAGAGGGCCTCTAACTATGGCTACACCTTC
many TRBJ1-4 TRBV12-3/TRBV12-4 TRBD1 CASSGTGEVVIEGSEKLFF TGTGCCAGCAGCGGGACAGGGGAAGTTGTAATAGAGGGATCTGAAAAACTGTTTTTT
many TRBJ2-3 TRBV2 TRBD2 CASTLRMAGGTGDTQYF TGTGCCAGCACTCTGCGGATGGCGGGGGGGACGGGGGATACGCAGTATTTT
many TRBJ1-6 TRBV20-1 . CSARDEVGGLNSPLHF TGCAGTGCTAGAGATGAGGTCGGAGGGCTTAATTCACCCCTCCACTTT
many TRBJ2-7 TRBV27 . CASSQRGSYEQYF TGTGCCAGCAGTCAACGGGGGTCCTACGAGCAGTACTTC
few TRBJ2-5 TRBV18 TRBD1 CASSRRGQRKTQYF TGTGCCAGCTCACGCCGGGGACAGCGAAAGACCCAGTACTTC
few TRBJ1-1 TRBV12-5 . CASGPQMNTEAFF TGTGCTAGTGGTCCCCAAATGAACACTGAAGCTTTCTTT
. TRBJ1-1 TRBV30 TRBD1 CAWRRTGANPNTEAFF TGTGCCTGGAGAAGGACAGGGGCGAACCCGAACACTGAAGCTTTCTTT
many TRBJ2-7 TRBV28 . CASSFVGVGDITLAYEQYF TGTGCCAGCAGTTTTGTAGGGGTAGGGGACATCACCCTAGCCTACGAGCAGTACTTC
many TRBJ2-7 TRBV28 . CASSLVLAGAGSDEQYF TGTGCCAGCAGTTTAGTGTTGGCCGGAGCAGGCTCCGACGAGCAGTACTTC
many TRBJ1-1 TRBV7-9 . CASSYQTVMNTEAFF TGTGCCAGCAGCTATCAGACGGTTATGAACACTGAAGCTTTCTTT
few TRBJ2-7 TRBV6-1 TRBD1 CASSIYGDSSYEQYF TGTGCCAGCAGTATCTATGGGGACAGCTCCTACGAGCAGTACTTC
many TRBJ1-5 TRBV20-1 TRBD1 CSAREGTGSQPQHF TGCAGTGCTAGAGAGGGGACAGGGAGTCAGCCCCAGCATTTT
few TRBJ2-5 TRBV7-3 TRBD2 CASSLNPSGLSTETQYF TGTGCCAGCAGCTTAAATCCTAGCGGGCTTAGTACAGAGACCCAGTACTTC
. TRBJ2-3 TRBV7-9 TRBD2 CASSTPLAGGPTDTQYF TGTGCCAGCAGCACCCCCCTAGCGGGAGGGCCAACAGATACGCAGTATTTT
. TRBJ1-1 TRBV6-5 . CASSYYRGPNTEAFF TGTGCCAGCAGTTACTACCGGGGGCCGAACACTGAAGCTTTCTTT
few TRBJ2-3 TRBV6-6 TRBD1 CASSYTGGVVPDTQYF TGTGCCAGCAGTTACACAGGGGGCGTAGTCCCAGATACGCAGTATTTT
many TRBJ1-3 TRBV11-3 . CASSLAGNSGNTIYF TGTGCCAGCAGCCTCGCGGGGAACTCTGGAAACACCATATATTTT
. TRBJ1-2 TRBV20-1 TRBD1 CSGWTGGADGYTF TGCAGTGGCTGGACAGGGGGCGCAGATGGCTACACCTTC
many TRBJ2-1 TRBV3-1 . CASSQPLESSYNEQFF TGTGCCAGCAGCCAACCACTAGAGTCCTCCTACAATGAGCAGTTCTTC
many TRBJ2-2 TRBV7-2 . CASSLDGTANTGELFF TGTGCCAGCAGCTTAGATGGGACGGCGAACACCGGGGAGCTGTTTTTT
many TRBJ2-7 TRBV2 . CASSLRGREQYF TGTGCCAGCAGCCTCAGGGGGAGGGAGCAGTACTTC
. TRBJ2-7 TRBV28 TRBD2 CASSLAGVKAYEQYF TGTGCCAGCAGTTTAGCGGGGGTCAAGGCCTACGAGCAGTACTTC
many TRBJ2-1 TRBV12-3/TRBV12-4 TRBD2 CASRVAGVGNEQFF TGTGCCAGCAGAGTAGCGGGAGTGGGGAATGAGCAGTTCTTC
. TRBJ1-3 TRBV18 . CASSLADLNSGNTIYF TGTGCCAGCTCACTGGCAGACCTTAACTCTGGAAACACCATATATTTT
few TRBJ1-5 TRBV27 . CASSYIGSSNQPQHF TGTGCCAGCAGTTACATAGGGAGTAGCAATCAGCCCCAGCATTTT
. TRBJ1-1 TRBV3-1 . CASSQLWRTEAFF TGTGCCAGCAGCCAACTCTGGAGGACTGAAGCTTTCTTT